A selection of T cell receptor beta chains follows, all from one sample in a study of blood T cell repertoires in COVID-19. Measured with immunoSEQ multiplex PCR; TCRdb has only the in-frame clones, and not every one. In the table there are under 150,000 clones, roughly 90% of which are singletons. Sequenced: peripheral blood. The origin of the receptors is a man in his fifties or sixties with active COVID-19. Both conserved end residues are part of each CDR3. The order of the fields is D gene, clone size, J gene, V gene, CDR3 protein, CDR3 DNA. D genes are given only for firm matches. For some rows the clone size is stated as once, few or many, or as a class when expanded; others skip it.

D: TRBD1
size: once
J: TRBJ2-5
V: TRBV6-5
CDR3: CASSSLGTGREETQYF
DNA: TGTGCCAGCAGTTCGCTGGGGACAGGCCGAGAAGAGACCCAGTACTTC

D: NA
size: few
J: TRBJ1-5
V: TRBV10-3
CDR3: CAISENPGSPLQPQHF
DNA: TGTGCCATCAGTGAAAACCCAGGGTCCCCTCTTCAGCCCCAGCATTTT

D: TRBD2
size: NA
J: TRBJ2-1
V: TRBV16
CDR3: CASRPANLGGEFGEQFF
DNA: TGTGCCAGCAGACCCGCCAATCTGGGGGGGGAATTTGGTGAGCAGTTCTTC

D: TRBD2
size: NA
J: TRBJ2-5
V: TRBV24-1
CDR3: CATSDSGLAGGETQYF
DNA: TGTGCCACCAGTGATTCGGGACTAGCGGGAGGAGAGACCCAGTACTTC

D: TRBD1
size: NA
J: TRBJ1-5
V: TRBV12-5
CDR3: CASGLVLTGGPNQPQHF
DNA: TGTGCTAGTGGTTTGGTACTCACAGGGGGCCCCAATCAGCCCCAGCATTTT

D: TRBD1
size: NA
J: TRBJ2-1
V: TRBV6-5
CDR3: CASRRDRDSYNEQFF
DNA: TGTGCCAGCAGACGGGACAGGGACTCCTACAATGAGCAGTTCTTC

D: NA
size: NA
J: TRBJ1-2
V: TRBV5-1
CDR3: CASNLDGGGGYTF
DNA: TGCGCCAGCAACCTTGACGGCGGGGGAGGCTACACCTTC

D: NA
size: NA
J: TRBJ2-3
V: TRBV5-5
CDR3: CASSPQSADTQYF
DNA: TGTGCCAGCAGCCCCCAAAGCGCAGATACGCAGTATTTT

D: TRBD1
size: NA
J: TRBJ1-6
V: TRBV2
CDR3: CASRQGESYNSPLHF
DNA: TGTGCCAGCAGACAGGGGGAGAGTTATAATTCACCCCTCCACTTT

D: NA
size: once
J: TRBJ1-6
V: TRBV2
CDR3: CASSAPPRSVTF
DNA: TGTGCCAGCAGTGCCCCGCCGCGGTCAGTTACATTT

D: NA
size: NA
J: TRBJ1-3
V: TRBV6-5
CDR3: CASKDLGGNTIYF
DNA: TGTGCCAGCAAGGATCTAGGAGGAAACACCATATATTTT

D: TRBD1
size: NA
J: TRBJ2-4
V: TRBV19
CDR3: CASSQGVNIQYF
DNA: TGTGCCAGTAGTCAGGGGGTAAACATTCAGTACTTC